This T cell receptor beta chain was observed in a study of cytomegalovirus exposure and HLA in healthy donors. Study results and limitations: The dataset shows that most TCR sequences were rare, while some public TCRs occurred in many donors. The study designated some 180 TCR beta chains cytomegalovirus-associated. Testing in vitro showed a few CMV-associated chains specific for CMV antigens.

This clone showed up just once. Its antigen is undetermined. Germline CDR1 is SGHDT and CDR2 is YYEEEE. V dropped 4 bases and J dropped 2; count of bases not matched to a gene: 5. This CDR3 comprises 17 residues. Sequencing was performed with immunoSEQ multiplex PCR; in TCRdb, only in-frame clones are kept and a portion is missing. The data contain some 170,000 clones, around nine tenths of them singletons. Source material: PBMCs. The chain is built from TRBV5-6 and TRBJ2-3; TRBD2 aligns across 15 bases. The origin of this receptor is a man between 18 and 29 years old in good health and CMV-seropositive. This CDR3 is CASSPGTSGRYTDTQYF. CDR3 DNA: TGTGCCAGCAGCCCCGGGACTAGCGGGAGGTACACAGATACGCAGTATTTT.